A single sample gave rise to the 21 T cell receptor beta chains below, sequenced in a study of cytomegalovirus exposure and HLA in healthy donors. Primers: 60 Vbeta forward and 13 Jbeta reverse. Assay used: immunoSEQ multiplex PCR; TCRdb lists only in-frame clones, some missing. The sample lists about 170,000 clones, 82% occurring once. The sample was PBMCs. Receptor source: a girl aged 5-17 years in good health and CMV-seropositive.

The chain combines TRBV9 with TRBJ1-5; D remains ambiguous. Per the germline V gene, CDR1 is SGDLS and CDR2 is YYNGEE. Trimming removed 3 bases from V and 6 bases from J, with 10 bases in between. The CDR3 is 13 amino acids. The chain's CDR3 is CASSAENGQPQHF. The CDR3 DNA is TGTGCCAGCAGCGCCGAGAACGGTCAGCCCCAGCATTTT.

V gene TRBV5-1 combines with J gene TRBJ1-1, with D maybe TRBD1 (6 bases). Germline V gene data show CDR1 as SGHRS and CDR2 as YFSETQ. CDR3 length equals 16 residues. Trimming stripped 3 bases from V and 4 bases from J, with 19 bases between. As DNA, the CDR3 is TGCGCCAGCAGCTCCCTTGAGGGGGGGGAAAGCACTGAAGCTTTCTTT. Its protein product is CASSSLEGGESTEAFF. Supplemented by reference TRBV5-1 and TRBJ1-1, the full variable domain reads KAGVTQTPRYLIKTRGQQVTLSCSPISGHRSVSWYQQTPGQGLQFLFEYFSETQRNKGNFPGRFSGRQFSNSRSEMNVSTLELGDSALYLCASSSLEGGESTEAFFGQGTRLTVV.

This clone has just one count. CDR3 region: CASSGQGYGYTF. The CDR3 DNA reads as TGTGCCAGCAGTGGGCAGGGCTATGGCTACACCTTC. The genes are TRBV6-5 and TRBJ1-2, with D tentatively TRBD1 (5 bases). The CDR3 covers 12 residues. Germline V gives CDR1 MNHEY, CDR2 SVGAGI. Trimming removed 5 bases from V and 4 bases from J, with 8 bases in between.

Here the CDR3 reads CASSRTGGYEQYF. The CDR3 DNA reads TGCGCCAGCAGTCGGACAGGGGGATACGAGCAGTACTTC. This chain joins TRBV10-2 and TRBJ2-7; TRBD1 matches 10 bases. V trimming: 5 bases; J trimming: 4 bases; junction bases outside the gene matches: 2. The CDR3 is 13 residues long. Germline CDR1 WSHSY, CDR2 SAAADI.

A single count supports this clone. The chain has TRBV5-6 and TRBJ1-2; a weak D match, TRBD1 (6 bases). In germline, CDR1 is SGHDT, CDR2 YYEEEE. The CDR3 extends over 15 amino acids. V was shortened by 0 bases and J by 3 bases, with 12 bases between the two germline ends. The CDR3 sequence: CASSLVRDTDYGYTF. The CDR3 region has the DNA TGTGCCAGCAGCTTGGTCCGGGACACGGACTATGGCTACACCTTC. The whole variable domain, filled in from reference TRBV5-6 and TRBJ1-2, reads DAGVTQSPTHLIKTRGQQVTLRCSPKSGHDTVSWYQQALGQGPQFIFQYYEEEERQRGNFPDRFSGHQFPNYSSELNVNALLLGDSALYLCASSLVRDTDYGYTFGSGTRLTVV.

The rearrangement joins TRBV7-9 to TRBJ1-1; TRBD1 matches 9 bases. Germline CDR1 reads SEHNR; CDR2 reads FQNEAQ (reference sequence). CDR3 size: 16 residues. V shed 1 base, J shed 0 bases, and the junction held 3 bases outside the gene matches. The CDR3 is CASSLVNRGLNTEAFF. CDR3 bases: TGTGCCAGCAGCTTAGTAAACAGGGGGCTGAACACTGAAGCTTTCTTT.

The V gene is TRBV7-2, the J gene TRBJ1-2; no firm D call. The V gene lost 1 base and the J gene lost 4 bases, with 10 bases spanning the gap. The CDR3 is 14 amino acids. Germline CDR1 and CDR2: SGHTA and FQGNSA. In nucleotides, the CDR3 is TGTGCCAGCAGCTTAGTGGGCAGTTTCTATGGCTACACCTTC. This encodes CASSLVGSFYGYTF.

In this sample, this clone turned up once. This sequence joins TRBV29-1 and TRBJ2-3, with 10 bases fitting TRBD2. V shed 7 bases, J shed 3 bases, and the junction held 10 bases outside the gene matches. CDR1 and CDR2 (germline): SQVTM, ANQGSEA. The length of the CDR3 is 15 residues. CDR3 in DNA: TGCAGCGCAGAGCGGGAGGGCCTCGTAACAGATACGCAGTATTTT. This gives the protein CSAEREGLVTDTQYF.

V and J are TRBV6-1 and TRBJ1-1; D unresolved. The V end was cut by 4 bases, the J end by 1 base, with 10 bases between. Germline CDR1 reads MNHNS; CDR2 reads SASEGT. This CDR3 is built from 14 residues. CDR3 DNA sequence: TGTGCCAGCAGTGGCGGGAATAGGAACACTGAAGCTTTCTTT. This codes for CASSGGNRNTEAFF.

V and J are TRBV9 and TRBJ2-1; 9 bases are shared with TRBD2. V shed 0 bases, J shed 3 bases, and the junction held 4 bases outside the gene matches. The CDR3 consists of 16 residues. Germline loops: CDR1 SGDLS, CDR2 YYNGEE. The CDR3 nucleotides read TGTGCCAGCAGCGTAGCGGCGGGAGGGGTCTACAATGAGCAGTTCTTC. Protein product: CASSVAAGGVYNEQFF.

The gene calls are TRBV16 and TRBJ2-2; weak D call: TRBD2 (5 bases). CDR1 is KGHSY and CDR2 is FQNENV in the germline V gene. V was cut by 4 bases and J by 3 bases, with 15 bases left in between. The CDR3 has 16 amino acids. DNA of the CDR3: TGTGCCAGCAGCCCCCGAAGAGGGCTGTACACCGGGGAGCTGTTTTTT. Translated: CASSPRRGLYTGELFF.

This sequence joins TRBV5-1 and TRBJ1-2, with D possibly being TRBD1 (6 bases). This CDR3 region has 15 residues. V shed 0 bases and J shed 6 bases, with 15 bases lying between them. From germline, CDR1 is SGHRS and CDR2 YFSETQ. This CDR3 reads CASSLDRVWDHGYTF. CDR3 in DNA: TGCGCCAGCAGCTTGGACAGGGTATGGGATCATGGCTACACCTTC.

The V call is TRBV18, the J call TRBJ2-7; 11 bases map to TRBD2. J gave up 2 bases and V 3 bases, and 3 bases lay outside the gene matches. Germline CDR1 KGHSH, CDR2 LQKENI. The CDR3 totals 15 residues. The CDR3 loop reads CASSPSGRATYEQYF. CDR3 coding DNA: TGTGCCAGCTCACCTAGCGGGAGGGCAACCTACGAGCAGTACTTC.

This chain connects TRBV28 to TRBJ1-2; D is ambiguous. This CDR3 region has 13 residues. Germline V gene lookup returns CDR1 MDHEN and CDR2 SYDVKM. The V gene lost 3 bases and the J gene lost 4 bases, with 9 bases spanning the gap. The CDR3 is CASSFLRVYGYTF. The CDR3 DNA follows: TGTGCCAGCAGTTTCCTCCGAGTCTATGGCTACACCTTC.

The rearrangement joins TRBV28 to TRBJ2-1; TRBD2 agrees at 14 bases. The CDR3 is 17 amino acids. The germline gives CDR1 MDHEN, CDR2 SYDVKM. J lost 4 bases, V lost 2 bases, and 4 bases had no gene match. In DNA form, the CDR3 reads TGTGCCAGCAGTTTAAGACTAGCGGGGGGGTTATACAATGAGCAGTTCTTC. Protein: CASSLRLAGGLYNEQFF.

This rearrangement joins TRBV19 to TRBJ2-3; 10 bases line up with TRBD2. Germline values: CDR1 LNHDA, CDR2 SQIVND (reference sequence). With V trimmed by 3 bases and J by 0 bases, 12 bases remained unmatched. The CDR3 runs to 19 residues. This CDR3 is CASSMTSGRAGGSTDTQYF. In nucleotides, the CDR3 is TGTGCCAGTAGTATGACAAGCGGGAGGGCCGGGGGGAGCACAGATACGCAGTATTTT.

This chain connects TRBV18 to TRBJ2-3; D gene uncertain. This CDR3 spans 15 amino acids. Between the trimmed V and J ends, which lost 4 bases and 4 bases, there was a span of 15 bases. In germline, CDR1 is KGHSH, CDR2 LQKENI. The CDR3 bases are TGTGCCAGCTCACTCCCCGGGTCACTCGCAGATACGCAGTATTTT. Protein product: CASSLPGSLADTQYF.

The gene calls are TRBV7-2 and TRBJ1-4, with 9 bases that match TRBD1. CDR1 and CDR2 from the germline V gene are SGHTA and FQGNSA. This CDR3 spans 14 amino acids. V shed 4 bases and J 7 bases; nucleotides not matched to a gene: 4. The CDR3, as DNA: TGTGCCAGCAGCTCGGGACAGGGAGGTGAAAAACTGTTTTTT. Translated, it gives CASSSGQGGEKLFF.

The V gene is TRBV25-1, the J gene TRBJ2-3; 7 bases match TRBD1. The V segment lost 2 bases and the J segment 2 bases; nucleotides outside the gene matches: 4. The V gene's germline CDR1 is MGHDK and CDR2 SYGVNS. The CDR3 is 15 residues long. The CDR3 protein is CASSERDRTTDTQYF. The CDR3 DNA is TGTGCCAGCAGTGAACGGGACAGAACCACAGATACGCAGTATTTT. Drawing the rest from reference TRBV25-1 and TRBJ2-3, the complete variable domain is EADIYQTPRYLVIGTGKKITLECSQTMGHDKMYWYQQDPGMELHLIHYSYGVNSTEKGDLSSESTVSRIRTEHFPLTLESARPSHTSQYLCASSERDRTTDTQYFGPGTRLTVL.

CDR3 sequence (DNA): TGCGCCAGCAGCTTGGGGACGGAGGCCCTCCAGCAGTACTTC. Translation gives CASSLGTEALQQYF. The chain has TRBV5-1 and TRBJ2-7; perhaps TRBD2 as D (5 bases). The length of the CDR3 is 14 residues. V lost 0 bases and J lost 8, with 15 bases in between. Germline-derived CDR1 and CDR2 are SGHRS and YFSETQ.

The CDR3 region is CAIQKTGTTDTQYF. The DNA for the CDR3 is TGTGCCATCCAAAAGACAGGGACCACAGATACGCAGTATTTT. This chain uses TRBV10-3 with TRBJ2-3; TRBD1 matches at 7 bases. The CDR3 consists of 14 residues. V was pared by 8 bases and J by 2 bases, with 7 bases of the junction left unmatched. Germline V CDR1 and CDR2: ENHRY, SYGVKD.